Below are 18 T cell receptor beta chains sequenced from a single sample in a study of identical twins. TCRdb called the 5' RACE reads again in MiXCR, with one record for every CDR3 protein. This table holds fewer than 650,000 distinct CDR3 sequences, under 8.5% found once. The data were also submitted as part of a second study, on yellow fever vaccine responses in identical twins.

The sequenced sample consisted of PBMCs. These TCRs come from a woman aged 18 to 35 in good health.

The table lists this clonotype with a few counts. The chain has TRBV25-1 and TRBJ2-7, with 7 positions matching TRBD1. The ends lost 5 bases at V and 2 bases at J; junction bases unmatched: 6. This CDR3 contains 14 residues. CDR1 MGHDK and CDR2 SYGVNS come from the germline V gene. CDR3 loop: CASSHGTAPYEQYF. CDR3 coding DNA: TGTGCCAGCAGTCACGGGACAGCTCCCTACGAGCAGTACTTC.

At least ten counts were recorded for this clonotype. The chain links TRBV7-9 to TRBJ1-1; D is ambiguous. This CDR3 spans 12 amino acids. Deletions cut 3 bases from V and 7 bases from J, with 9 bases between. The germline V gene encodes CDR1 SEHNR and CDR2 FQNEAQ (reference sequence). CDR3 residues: CASSLSDVEAFF. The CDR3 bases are TGTGCCAGCAGCTTGTCCGACGTTGAAGCTTTCTTT.

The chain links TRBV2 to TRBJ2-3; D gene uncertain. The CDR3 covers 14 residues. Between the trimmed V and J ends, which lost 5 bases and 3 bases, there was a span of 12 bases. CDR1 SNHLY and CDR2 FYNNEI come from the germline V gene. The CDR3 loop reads CASSWTRQTDTQYF. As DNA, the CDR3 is TGTGCCAGCAGTTGGACCCGCCAGACAGATACGCAGTATTTT.

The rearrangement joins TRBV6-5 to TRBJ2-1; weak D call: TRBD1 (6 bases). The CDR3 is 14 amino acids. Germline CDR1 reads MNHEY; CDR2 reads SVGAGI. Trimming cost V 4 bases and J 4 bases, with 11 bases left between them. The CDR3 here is CASSSPGVYNEQFF. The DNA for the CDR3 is TGTGCCAGCAGTTCTCCAGGGGTATACAATGAGCAGTTCTTC.

The CDR3 sequence is CSVQGFAGTDTQYF. The CDR3 DNA follows: TGCAGCGTCCAGGGGTTCGCGGGGACAGATACGCAGTATTTT. V usage is TRBV29-1 and J usage is TRBJ2-3; D is possibly TRBD1 or TRBD2 (6 bases each). Germline-derived CDR1 and CDR2 are SQVTM and ANQGSEA. CDR3 size: 14 residues. V lost 6 bases and J 3 bases, leaving 16 bases between the germline ends.

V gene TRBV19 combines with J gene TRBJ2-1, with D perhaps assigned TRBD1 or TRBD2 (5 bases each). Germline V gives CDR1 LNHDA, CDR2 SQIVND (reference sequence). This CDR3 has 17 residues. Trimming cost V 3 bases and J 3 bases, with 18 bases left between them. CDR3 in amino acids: CASSILGRKDLYNEQFF. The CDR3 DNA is TGTGCCAGTAGTATCCTGGGACGAAAAGACCTCTACAATGAGCAGTTCTTC.

CDR3 amino acids: CASSLEGFRSYNEQFF. In DNA form, the CDR3 reads TGCGCCAGCAGCTTGGAGGGGTTTAGGTCCTACAATGAGCAGTTCTTC. The gene calls are TRBV5-1 and TRBJ2-1, with D possibly being TRBD1 (5 bases). From germline, CDR1 is SGHRS and CDR2 YFSETQ. Trimming removed 0 bases at V and 1 base at J, with 11 bases between. CDR3 size: 16 residues.

The CDR3 loop reads CASSMGDDSPLHF. In nucleotides, the CDR3 is TGCGCCAGCAGTATGGGGGATGACTCACCCCTCCACTTT. The chain employs TRBV10-2 and TRBJ1-6; D is perhaps TRBD1 (5 bases). The germline V gene has CDR1 WSHSY and CDR2 SAAADI. This CDR3 is 13 amino acids long. Trimming stripped 5 bases from V and 10 bases from J, with 12 bases between.

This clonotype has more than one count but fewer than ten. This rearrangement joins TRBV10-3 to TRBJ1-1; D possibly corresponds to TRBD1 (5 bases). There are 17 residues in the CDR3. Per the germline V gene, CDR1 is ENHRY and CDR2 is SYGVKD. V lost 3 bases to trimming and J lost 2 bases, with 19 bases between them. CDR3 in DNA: TGTGCCATCAGTGAAAATCACGCGGGGGTCGGAAACACTGAAGCTTTCTTT. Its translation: CAISENHAGVGNTEAFF.

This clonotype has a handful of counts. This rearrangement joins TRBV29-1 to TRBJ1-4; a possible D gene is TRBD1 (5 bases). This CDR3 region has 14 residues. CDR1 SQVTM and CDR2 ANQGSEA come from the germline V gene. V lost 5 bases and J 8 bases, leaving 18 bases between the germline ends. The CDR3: CSVWGPAPEEKLFF. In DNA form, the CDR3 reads TGCAGCGTTTGGGGACCGGCCCCTGAGGAAAAACTGTTTTTT.

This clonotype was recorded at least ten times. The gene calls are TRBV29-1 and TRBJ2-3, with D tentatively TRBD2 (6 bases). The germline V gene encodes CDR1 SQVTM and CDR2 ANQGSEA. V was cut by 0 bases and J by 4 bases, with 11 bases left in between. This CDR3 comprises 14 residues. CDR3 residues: CSVEDGWGADTQYF. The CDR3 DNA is TGCAGCGTTGAAGATGGTTGGGGGGCAGATACGCAGTATTTT.

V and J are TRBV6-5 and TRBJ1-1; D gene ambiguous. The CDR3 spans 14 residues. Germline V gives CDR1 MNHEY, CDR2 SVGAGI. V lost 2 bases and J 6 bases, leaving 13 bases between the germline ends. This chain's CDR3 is CASSYTSRFAEAFF. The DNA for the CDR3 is TGTGCCAGCAGTTACACATCGAGATTCGCTGAAGCTTTCTTT.

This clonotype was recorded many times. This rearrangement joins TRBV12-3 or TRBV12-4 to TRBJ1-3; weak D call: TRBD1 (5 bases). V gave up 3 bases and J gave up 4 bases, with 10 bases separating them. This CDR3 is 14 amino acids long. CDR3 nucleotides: TGTGCCAGCAGTTTTTGGGACGTAGGAAACACCATATATTTT. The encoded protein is CASSFWDVGNTIYF.

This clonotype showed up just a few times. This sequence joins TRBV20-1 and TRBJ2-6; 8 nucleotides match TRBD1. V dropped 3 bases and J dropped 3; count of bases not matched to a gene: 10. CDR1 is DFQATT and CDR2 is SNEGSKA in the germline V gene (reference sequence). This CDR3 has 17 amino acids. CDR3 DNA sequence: TGCAGTGCTAGGTGGGGCAGGGGGCCGGGTGGGGCCAACGTCCTGACTTTC. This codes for CSARWGRGPGGANVLTF.

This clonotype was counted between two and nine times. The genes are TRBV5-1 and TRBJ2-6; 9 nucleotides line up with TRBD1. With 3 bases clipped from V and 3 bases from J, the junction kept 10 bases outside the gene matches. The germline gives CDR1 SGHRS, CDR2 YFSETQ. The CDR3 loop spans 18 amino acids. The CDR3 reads CASSWLGQGTGGANVLTF. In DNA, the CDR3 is TGCGCCAGCAGCTGGCTGGGACAGGGAACAGGTGGGGCCAACGTCCTGACTTTC.

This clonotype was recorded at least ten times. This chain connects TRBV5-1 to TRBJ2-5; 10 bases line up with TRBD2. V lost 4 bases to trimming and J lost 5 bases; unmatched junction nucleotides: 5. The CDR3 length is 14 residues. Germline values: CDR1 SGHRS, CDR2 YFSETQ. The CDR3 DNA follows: TGCGCCAGCAGCAGGACTAGCGGCGGGGAGACCCAGTACTTC. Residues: CASSRTSGGETQYF.

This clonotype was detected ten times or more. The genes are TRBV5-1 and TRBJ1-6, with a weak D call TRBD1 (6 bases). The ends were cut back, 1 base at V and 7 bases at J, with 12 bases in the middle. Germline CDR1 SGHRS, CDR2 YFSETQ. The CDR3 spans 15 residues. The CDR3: CASSLNRVGNSPLHF. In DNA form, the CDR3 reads TGCGCCAGCAGCTTGAACAGGGTGGGCAATTCACCCCTCCACTTT.

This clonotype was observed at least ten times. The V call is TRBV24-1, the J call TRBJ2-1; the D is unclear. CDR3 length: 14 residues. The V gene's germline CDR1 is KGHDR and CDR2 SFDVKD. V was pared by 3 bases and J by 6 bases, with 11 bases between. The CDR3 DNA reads TGTGCCACCAGTGATCCCACGGACCTCAATGAGCAGTTCTTC. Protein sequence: CATSDPTDLNEQFF.